This passage covers 8 T cell receptor beta chains from one sample sequenced in a study of OX40 agonist ivuxolimab in advanced cancers. Sequencing used immunoSEQ multiplex PCR; TCRdb keeps in-frame clones, though not all of them. The top ten clones hold around 12% of a sample with 52,000 or so clones, 85% to 95% of them seen once. The sequencing here drew on CD4+ or CD8+ T cells sorted from blood, taken in a trial of the OX40 agonist ivuxolimab. Receptors originate from an adult with an advanced solid tumor such as melanoma, head and neck, liver or kidney cancer.

J is TRBJ2-1 and V is TRBV27, with TRBD1 matching over 11 bases. V trimming: 3 bases; J trimming: 3 bases; junction bases outside the gene matches: 1. Germline values: CDR1 MNHEY, CDR2 SMNVEV (reference sequence). The CDR3 covers 15 residues. The chain's CDR3 is CASSLGTGGYNEQFF. As DNA, the CDR3 is TGTGCCAGCAGTTTGGGGACAGGGGGCTACAATGAGCAGTTCTTC.

This chain joins TRBV10-1 and TRBJ1-4; TRBD1 might be the D (6 bases). This CDR3 is 16 amino acids long. V was pared by 4 bases and J by 3 bases, with 15 bases between. Germline lookup yields CDR1 WNHNN and CDR2 SYGVQD (reference sequence). CDR3 loop: CASSAGWGASNEKLFF. The DNA for the CDR3 is TGCGCCAGCAGTGCTGGGTGGGGGGCTTCTAATGAAAAACTGTTTTTT.

The chain is built from TRBV7-9 and TRBJ2-5; 12 bases match TRBD2. V was pared by 10 bases and J by 4 bases, with 7 bases of the junction left unmatched. Germline V gene lookup returns CDR1 SEHNR and CDR2 FQNEAQ (reference sequence). The CDR3 consists of 14 residues. CDR3 bases: TGTGCCACCGAGACTAGCGGGAGTGTAGAGACCCAGTACTTC. It is translated as CATETSGSVETQYF.

A single count supports this clone. The chain combines TRBV15 with TRBJ1-3; a possible D gene is TRBD1 (5 bases). Germline CDR1 reads LNHNV; CDR2 reads YYDKDF (reference sequence). Trimming removed 0 bases at V and 2 bases at J, with 5 bases between. The CDR3 has 14 residues. Here the CDR3 DNA reads TGTGCCACCAGCAGAGACAGGGCTGGAAACACCATATATTTT. It yields the protein CATSRDRAGNTIYF.

This clone has more than one count but fewer than ten. The chain has TRBV28 and TRBJ2-2, with 7 bases fitting TRBD1. J lost 4 bases, V lost 11 bases, and 7 bases had no gene match. The germline V gene encodes CDR1 MDHEN and CDR2 SYDVKM. The CDR3 is 13 residues long. The CDR3 DNA sequence: TGTGCCGGGACAGTTCCGGGCACCGGGGAGCTGTTTTTT. Its translation: CAGTVPGTGELFF.

The rearrangement links TRBV9 to TRBJ2-1; tentatively, D is TRBD1 (5 bases). The germline V and J ends were trimmed by 4 bases and 1 base, with 9 bases remaining between them. The CDR3 is made up of 14 amino acids. Germline loops: CDR1 SGDLS, CDR2 YYNGEE. The chain's CDR3 is CASSTSGSYNEQFF. Written as DNA, the CDR3 is TGTGCCAGCAGCACCTCAGGGTCCTACAATGAGCAGTTCTTC.

The chain joins TRBV29-1 to TRBJ2-7; D not certain. V was cut by 0 bases and J by 4 bases, with 16 bases left in between. The CDR3 runs 15 residues. Germline V lookup: CDR1 SQVTM, CDR2 ANQGSEA. The CDR3 sequence is CSVEDPDGRRYEQYF. The CDR3 nucleotides are TGCAGCGTTGAAGATCCAGACGGCAGGCGGTACGAGCAGTACTTC.

The chain couples TRBV5-1 to TRBJ2-7, with TRBD1 matching over 9 bases. This CDR3 is 14 amino acids long. V trimming: 4 bases; J trimming: 4 bases; junction bases outside the gene matches: 6. CDR1 and CDR2 from the germline V gene are SGHRS and YFSETQ. This CDR3 reads CASSPGTGRYEQYF. In DNA form, the CDR3 reads TGCGCCAGCAGCCCCGGGACAGGGCGGTACGAGCAGTACTTC.